This T cell receptor beta chain comes out of a study of blood T cell repertoires in COVID-19. Researchers sorted participants into cohorts using their self-reported clinical history. Symptom resolution, clearance, or two negative PCRs marked the recovered donors of Cohort 3. In germline, CDR1 is SGHTA, CDR2 FQGNSA. This CDR3 region has 15 residues. The V gene end was trimmed by 5 bases and the J gene end by 3 bases; junction bases not matched to a gene: 8. Sequenced by immunoSEQ multiplex PCR; TCRdb stores in-frame clones only, minus some. In the table there are about 350,000 clones, roughly 87% of which are singletons.

The sequence came from a woman aged 25 to 39 who had recovered from COVID-19. The chain employs TRBV7-2 and TRBJ2-7; 9 positions match TRBD2. Sequencing was carried out using PBMCs or T cells enriched from blood (not recorded which). The CDR3 loop is CASSDGLAPHYEQYF. CDR3 DNA sequence: TGTGCCAGCAGCGACGGACTAGCGCCTCACTACGAGCAGTACTTC. Together with reference TRBV7-2 and TRBJ2-7, the CDR3 gives the full variable domain: GAGVSQSPSNKVTEKGKDVELRCDPISGHTALYWYRQSLGQGLEFLIYFQGNSAPDKSGLPSDRFSAERTGGSVSTLTIQRTQQEDSAVYLCASSDGLAPHYEQYFGPGTRLTVT.